This is a list of T cell receptor beta chains from one sample in a study of identical twins. One entry per CDR3 protein, called by TCRdb with MiXCR from the 5' RACE reads. This table has around 490,000 distinct CDR3 sequences, around 15% appearing once. The data also belong to a second study, concerning yellow fever vaccine responses in identical twins.

Sequences were obtained from CD4+ T cells sorted from blood. The receptors come from a woman in her late teens or twenties in good health. CDR3s include the opening cysteine and the closing phenylalanine or tryptophan. The D gene is left open where the match is weak. Some rows have no size entry. The others give once, few or many, or a class for an expanded clone.

V: TRBV20-1
size: few
J: TRBJ2-7
D: NA
DNA: TGCAGTGCTATTAAGGCTTACGAGCAGTACTTC
CDR3: CSAIKAYEQYF

V: TRBV2
size: many
J: TRBJ1-5
D: NA
DNA: TGTGCCAGCAGCCGAGACAGCTCCAATCAGCCCCAGCATTTT
CDR3: CASSRDSSNQPQHF

V: TRBV12-3/TRBV12-4
size: many
J: TRBJ2-4
D: NA
DNA: TGTGCCAGCAGTCGACAGTTAATAGCCAAAAACATTCAGTACTTC
CDR3: CASSRQLIAKNIQYF

V: TRBV12-3/TRBV12-4
size: few
J: TRBJ1-4
D: NA
DNA: TGTGCCAGCAGTTCACGGTACAGAAACAATGAAAAACTGTTTTTT
CDR3: CASSSRYRNNEKLFF

V: TRBV5-1
size: NA
J: TRBJ2-3
D: TRBD2
DNA: TGCGCCAGCAGCCTAGCGGAACCCGGCACAGATACGCAGTATTTT
CDR3: CASSLAEPGTDTQYF

V: TRBV4-1
size: many
J: TRBJ2-3
D: TRBD1
DNA: TGCGCCAGCAGCCAAGATGGGACAGGGGGGACTGGCACAGATACGCAGTATTTT
CDR3: CASSQDGTGGTGTDTQYF

V: TRBV5-1
size: NA
J: TRBJ1-4
D: NA
DNA: TGCGCCAGCAGAGAGAGCCTAACTAATGAAAAACTGTTTTTT
CDR3: CASRESLTNEKLFF

V: TRBV7-8
size: NA
J: TRBJ1-4
D: NA
DNA: TGTGCCAGCAGCGCGCGGGGGGCGCCATTAAAACTGTTTTTT
CDR3: CASSARGAPLKLFF

V: TRBV12-3/TRBV12-4
size: many
J: TRBJ2-1
D: TRBD2
DNA: TGTGCCAGCAGTTTTGGGACTAGCGGGAAAAATGAGCAGTTCTTC
CDR3: CASSFGTSGKNEQFF

V: TRBV4-1
size: NA
J: TRBJ1-4
D: NA
DNA: TGCGCCAGCAGCCAAGGCGACAGGATGGAGAAGAAACTGTTTTTT
CDR3: CASSQGDRMEKKLFF

V: TRBV27
size: NA
J: TRBJ2-2
D: NA
DNA: TGTGCCAGCGGCAGGGTGATTGACACCGGGGAGCTGTTTTTT
CDR3: CASGRVIDTGELFF

V: TRBV5-1
size: many
J: TRBJ1-1
D: NA
DNA: TGCGCCAGCAGCTGGGCCGACAGCAAGAACACTGAAGCTTTCTTT
CDR3: CASSWADSKNTEAFF

V: TRBV2
size: few
J: TRBJ2-7
D: NA
DNA: TGTGCCAGCAGTGAACGTGATTCGCGGTTTGGTAGGAACGAGCAGTACTTC
CDR3: CASSERDSRFGRNEQYF

V: TRBV20-1
size: NA
J: TRBJ1-1
D: NA
DNA: TGCAGTGCTAGGCCCCATGGGGAGGTGAACGCTGAAGCTTTCTTT
CDR3: CSARPHGEVNAEAFF

V: TRBV5-6
size: NA
J: TRBJ2-7
D: NA
DNA: TGTGCCAGCAGCCCCAGGCGGACGTCCTACGAGCAGTACTTC
CDR3: CASSPRRTSYEQYF

V: TRBV12-3/TRBV12-4
size: few
J: TRBJ2-3
D: NA
DNA: TGTGCCAGCAGTTTTAGCGAGTCAGATACGCAGTATTTT
CDR3: CASSFSESDTQYF

V: TRBV20-1
size: many
J: TRBJ2-7
D: NA
DNA: TGCAGTGCTAGGGTACCGGGACTCAACACCTACGAGCAGTACTTC
CDR3: CSARVPGLNTYEQYF

V: TRBV6-1
size: NA
J: TRBJ2-3
D: TRBD1
DNA: TGTGCCAGCAGCCGTTCGGGACAGCGCACAGATACGCAGTATTTT
CDR3: CASSRSGQRTDTQYF

V: TRBV12-3/TRBV12-4
size: many
J: TRBJ1-1
D: NA
DNA: TGTGCCAGCAGTTTACGGAGAGGGGACACTGAAGCTTTCTTT
CDR3: CASSLRRGDTEAFF

V: TRBV12-3/TRBV12-4
size: NA
J: TRBJ2-6
D: NA
DNA: TGTGCCAGCAGTTTTTCGGCGGGCCGGATCTCTGGGGCCAACGTCCTGACTTTC
CDR3: CASSFSAGRISGANVLTF

V: TRBV6-5
size: NA
J: TRBJ1-6
D: NA
DNA: TGTGCCAGCAGTTACAGATTTACAACACCCCTCCACTTT
CDR3: CASSYRFTTPLHF

V: TRBV28
size: few
J: TRBJ2-5
D: NA
DNA: TGTGCCAGCAGTTCCCTCCTCGGGAGAGGGGAGACCCAGTACTTC
CDR3: CASSSLLGRGETQYF

V: TRBV11-2
size: few
J: TRBJ2-2
D: NA
DNA: TGTGCCAGCAGCTTAGACTCAGTAACCGGGGAGCTGTTTTTT
CDR3: CASSLDSVTGELFF

V: TRBV10-3
size: NA
J: TRBJ2-1
D: TRBD2
DNA: TGTGCCATCATGGCGGGAGGGCCCCAGGATAGGGAGGAGCAGTTCTTC
CDR3: CAIMAGGPQDREEQFF

V: TRBV28
size: few
J: TRBJ1-6
D: NA
DNA: TGTGCCAGCAGTTTAAGACAGGTACTCGATTCACCCCTCCACTTT
CDR3: CASSLRQVLDSPLHF

V: TRBV24-1
size: NA
J: TRBJ1-1
D: TRBD1
DNA: TGTGCCACCAGTGATCAGAGGGACAGCAAAACGGGGGCTTTCTTT
CDR3: CATSDQRDSKTGAFF

V: TRBV27
size: NA
J: TRBJ1-6
D: NA
DNA: TGTGCCAGCAGCGGTGAGGGTAATTCACCCCTCCACTTT
CDR3: CASSGEGNSPLHF

V: TRBV11-2
size: NA
J: TRBJ2-5
D: NA
DNA: TGTGCCAGCAGCTATGGCGGATTGGGGGCCCAAGAGACCCAGTACTTC
CDR3: CASSYGGLGAQETQYF

V: TRBV14
size: NA
J: TRBJ2-7
D: NA
DNA: TGTGCCAGCAGCTTTGCCGGACAGCTCTACGAGCAGTACTTC
CDR3: CASSFAGQLYEQYF

V: TRBV12-3/TRBV12-4
size: NA
J: TRBJ2-3
D: NA
DNA: TGTGCCAGCAGTTTATTAGCTGGGAGAGGTACAGATACGCAGTATTTT
CDR3: CASSLLAGRGTDTQYF

V: TRBV25-1
size: NA
J: TRBJ1-2
D: NA
DNA: TGTGCCAGCAGTGAATTTACAGTTAACTATGGCTACACCTTC
CDR3: CASSEFTVNYGYTF

V: TRBV20-1
size: few
J: TRBJ2-5
D: TRBD2
DNA: TGCAGTGCTCCATCGCTCCATAGCGGGAGGGCTATCAGTGGAGAGACCCAGTACTTC
CDR3: CSAPSLHSGRAISGETQYF

V: TRBV5-1
size: NA
J: TRBJ2-5
D: NA
DNA: TGCGCCAGCACCCTGGGGGCCGGTCAAGAGACCCAGTACTTC
CDR3: CASTLGAGQETQYF

V: TRBV20-1
size: NA
J: TRBJ2-7
D: TRBD2
DNA: TGCAGTACGGTAGCGGGAGAAACCTACGAGCAGTACTTC
CDR3: CSTVAGETYEQYF

V: TRBV27
size: NA
J: TRBJ2-5
D: NA
DNA: TGTGCCAGCAAGAAACAAGGACTGGGGAGAGAGACCCAGTACTTC
CDR3: CASKKQGLGRETQYF

V: TRBV20-1
size: NA
J: TRBJ2-2
D: NA
DNA: TGCAGTGCTATCGGGACGAACACCGGGGAGCTGTTTTTT
CDR3: CSAIGTNTGELFF

V: TRBV4-1
size: few
J: TRBJ1-1
D: NA
DNA: TGCGCCAGCAGCCATGTGCTAGGGGGGCGCCAGAACACTGAAGCTTTCTTT
CDR3: CASSHVLGGRQNTEAFF

V: TRBV12-3/TRBV12-4
size: many
J: TRBJ1-3
D: NA
DNA: TGTGCCAGCAGTTTGGGGGCAGTCCTAATGGATTTT
CDR3: CASSLGAVLMDF

V: TRBV29-1
size: NA
J: TRBJ1-3
D: TRBD1
DNA: TGCAGCGCTGGGACAGAGGGAAACACCATATATTTT
CDR3: CSAGTEGNTIYF

V: TRBV19
size: once
J: TRBJ2-1
D: TRBD2
DNA: TGTGCCAGTAGTATCGGCGGGACTAGCGGGTACAATGAGCAGTTCTTC
CDR3: CASSIGGTSGYNEQFF

V: TRBV19
size: few
J: TRBJ1-6
D: NA
DNA: TGTGCCACCAAGAGGGGAATCGGTAATTCACCCCTCCACTTT
CDR3: CATKRGIGNSPLHF

V: TRBV24-1
size: few
J: TRBJ2-5
D: TRBD2
DNA: TGTGCCACCAGTGATACCGGGAGGTCGGAGACCCAGTACTTC
CDR3: CATSDTGRSETQYF

V: TRBV5-5
size: NA
J: TRBJ2-7
D: NA
DNA: TGTGCCAGCAGCTCCCTCAGCGGGCGGAACTCCTACGAGCAGTACTTC
CDR3: CASSSLSGRNSYEQYF